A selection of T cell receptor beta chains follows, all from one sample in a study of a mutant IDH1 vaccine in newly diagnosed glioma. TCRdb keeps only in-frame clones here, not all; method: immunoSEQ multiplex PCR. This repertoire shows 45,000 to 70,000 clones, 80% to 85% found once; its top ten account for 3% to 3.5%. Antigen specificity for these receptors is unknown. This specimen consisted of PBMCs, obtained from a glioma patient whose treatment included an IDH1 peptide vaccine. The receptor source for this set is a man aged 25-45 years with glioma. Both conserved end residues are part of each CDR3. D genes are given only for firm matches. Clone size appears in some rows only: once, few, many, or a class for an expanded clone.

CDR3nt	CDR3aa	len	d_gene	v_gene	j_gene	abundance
TGTGCCAGTAGCCCGGTCCGGGACAGGGATCGGAATCAGCCCCAGCATTTT	CASSPVRDRDRNQPQHF	17	TRBD1	TRBV19	TRBJ1-5	.
TGTGCCAGCAGTGAATCATGGGAAGGTTTGTGGCAGCCCCAGCATTTT	CASSESWEGLWQPQHF	16	.	TRBV6-1	TRBJ1-5	.
TGTGCCAGTAGTATACAAGGGGCGAAGATTAAGCCCCAGCATTTT	CASSIQGAKIKPQHF	15	.	TRBV19	TRBJ1-5	.
TGTGCCAGCAGCTTATACGGCACCTCGGGTCCGGAGACCCAGTACTTC	CASSLYGTSGPETQYF	16	.	TRBV7-7	TRBJ2-5	.
TGTGCCACCAGCAGAGATCCCACAGGGGGTGGCAATGGCTACACCTTC	CATSRDPTGGGNGYTF	16	TRBD1	TRBV15	TRBJ1-2	once
TGCGCCAGCAGCCTCGGGCTAGCGGGGGGGCGCACCGGGGAGCTGTTTTTT	CASSLGLAGGRTGELFF	17	TRBD2	TRBV5-1	TRBJ2-2	.
TGCGCCAGCAGCTTGGGACAGGGTGGAGCTTTCTTT	CASSLGQGGAFF	12	TRBD1	TRBV5-1	TRBJ1-1	once
TGTGCCAGCAGTGAAGCGGGGGGGTACAATGAGCAGTTCTTC	CASSEAGGYNEQFF	14	TRBD2	TRBV6-4	TRBJ2-1	.
TGTGCCAGCAGCCCGGGGCTAGCGGGGGGGAGGAATGAGCAGTTCTTC	CASSPGLAGGRNEQFF	16	TRBD2	TRBV28	TRBJ2-1	.
TGTGCCAGTAGTCGGCAGACTAGCGGGGCGGAGACCCAGTACTTC	CASSRQTSGAETQYF	15	TRBD2	TRBV19	TRBJ2-5	.
TGTGCCATGCTAGCGGGGCGGGACTACGAGCAGTACTTC	CAMLAGRDYEQYF	13	TRBD2	TRBV2	TRBJ2-7	.
TGTGCCAGCTCACCACCAGGGACAGGGGGCTATAACACCCAGTACTTC	CASSPPGTGGYNTQYF	16	TRBD1	TRBV18	TRBJ2-5	.
TGTGCCAGCAGCGGCTGGACTGAGGGTGGAGCTTTCTTT	CASSGWTEGGAFF	13	.	TRBV11-2	TRBJ1-1	.
TGTGCCAGCAGCTTTGCGACTCGCCCCACCGGGGAGCTGTTTTTT	CASSFATRPTGELFF	15	.	TRBV7-9	TRBJ2-2	.
TGTGCCAGCAGCGCCCTTAGGGGGGGGTACGAGCAGTACTTC	CASSALRGGYEQYF	14	.	TRBV2	TRBJ2-7	.
TGTGCCAGCAAGGGGAGCTCTGGAAACACCATATATTTT	CASKGSSGNTIYF	13	.	TRBV28	TRBJ1-3	.
TGTGCCACCTCCGCCGGGACCTATACCGGGGAGCTGTTTTTT	CATSAGTYTGELFF	14	.	TRBV19	TRBJ2-2	once
TGTGCCAGCTCACCTACCCTGAGCGGGGGGGCTCAAGGGGCCAACGTCCTGACTTTC	CASSPTLSGGAQGANVLTF	19	TRBD2	TRBV18	TRBJ2-6	few
TGTGCCAGCAGCGCAAGCAGTTTGATGGCAGATACGCAGTATTTT	CASSASSLMADTQYF	15	.	TRBV9	TRBJ2-3	.
TGTGCCAGCAGCCCGGTAGCAGCTAGCACAGATACGCAGTATTTT	CASSPVAASTDTQYF	15	.	TRBV5-4	TRBJ2-3	.
TGTGCCAGCAGTGAAGTGAAGGAAAAACTGTTTTTT	CASSEVKEKLFF	12	.	TRBV2	TRBJ1-4	few
TGTGCCAGCAGTGCCCAGGGATTGGGCAATCAGCCCCAGCATTTT	CASSAQGLGNQPQHF	15	.	TRBV2	TRBJ1-5	.
TGTGCCAGCAGCTACGGACAGGGACGGCGCAGGACCGACAATGAGCAGTTCTTC	CASSYGQGRRRTDNEQFF	18	TRBD1	TRBV28	TRBJ2-1	.
TGTGCCAGCAGCTTTGGGCGGTCCCCAGCAAACACCATATATTTT	CASSFGRSPANTIYF	15	.	TRBV7-9	TRBJ1-3	.
TGTGCCAGCAGTTCACTAGGGACAGAACTTTCAGATACGCAGTATTTT	CASSSLGTELSDTQYF	16	TRBD1	TRBV27	TRBJ2-3	.
TGCGCCAGCCTTTCGGGGGGACGCTACGAGCAGTACTTC	CASLSGGRYEQYF	13	TRBD2	TRBV10-2	TRBJ2-7	.
TGTGCCAGCAGTTACGACAGGGGGAACGAGCAGTACTTC	CASSYDRGNEQYF	13	TRBD1	TRBV6-5	TRBJ2-7	.
TGCGCCAGCAGTCAATCGGGCATTTTGGGCGGGGGGGCCAGAAATGAGCAGTTCTTC	CASSQSGILGGGARNEQFF	19	TRBD2	TRBV23-1	TRBJ2-1	.